The 10 T cell receptor beta chains listed next were all sequenced from one sample in a study of blood T cells in healthy people across ages. For the second PCR, which ran for about 7 to 11 cycles, a sample-barcoded 5' primer and a J-beta primer mix were used. Via MiXCR, TCRdb re-called the 5' RACE reads, giving one row per CDR3 protein. Among 780,000 or so distinct CDR3 sequences listed, 20% to 25% were seen once. This same sample was also taken into another study, of T cells of mothers and their children.

The source material was blood. These receptors all stem from a boy between 10 and 17 years old in good health.

A few counts support this clonotype. The rearrangement uses TRBV7-4 and TRBJ2-5, with 10 bases that match TRBD2. The J call could be wrong; TRBJ2-1 is a better fit for the DNA end. Germline loops: CDR1 SGHVT, CDR2 SQSDAQ. The CDR3 extends over 17 amino acids. The CDR3 here is CASSLDLAGASHNEQFF. The CDR3 coding sequence is TGTGCCAGCAGCTTAGATCTAGCGGGAGCGTCCCACAATGAGCAGTTCTTC.

This chain links TRBV7-2 with TRBJ2-3; 11 positions match TRBD2. CDR3 length equals 16 residues. Trimming took 8 bases from V and 4 from J; bases not matched to a gene: 11. In germline, CDR1 is SGHTA, CDR2 FQGNSA. The DNA for the CDR3 is TGTGCCAGCGGCGACACTAGCGGGAGTTTTGCAGATACGCAGTATTTT. Protein sequence: CASGDTSGSFADTQYF. Variable domain in full (rest from reference TRBV7-2 and TRBJ2-3): GAGVSQSPSNKVTEKGKDVELRCDPISGHTALYWYRQSLGQGLEFLIYFQGNSAPDKSGLPSDRFSAERTGGSVSTLTIQRTQQEDSAVYLCASGDTSGSFADTQYFGPGTRLTVL.

The chain links TRBV27 to TRBJ2-5, with D perhaps TRBD1 or TRBD2 (6 bases each). The V gene's germline CDR1 is MNHEY and CDR2 SMNVEV (reference sequence). The length of the CDR3 is 15 residues. V lost 4 bases and J lost 5, with 17 bases in between. In nucleotides, the CDR3 is TGTGCCAGCAGTTCCCATTCGGGGGCGCGGGAGACCCAGTACTTC. Encoded protein: CASSSHSGARETQYF.

This clonotype occurred a few times. This rearrangement joins TRBV3-1 to TRBJ1-5; 7 bases map to TRBD1. V lost 5 bases and J lost 2; bases outside the gene matches: 0. Germline V gives CDR1 LGHDT, CDR2 YNNKEL (reference sequence). The CDR3 consists of 13 residues. This CDR3 is CASSTGGNQPQHF. The DNA for the CDR3 is TGTGCCAGCAGCACAGGGGGCAATCAGCCCCAGCATTTT.

In its sample, this clonotype was seen many times. This chain uses TRBV5-1 with TRBJ2-1; D is uncertain. CDR3 size: 15 residues. V lost 0 bases and J lost 7, with 14 bases in between. Germline assignment: CDR1 SGHRS and CDR2 YFSETQ. In DNA form, the CDR3 reads TGCGCCAGCAGCTTGGGAGCAAGAGGTACGAATGAGCAGTTCTTC. Translated, it gives CASSLGARGTNEQFF.

The chain recombines TRBV10-3 with TRBJ2-3; possible D gene TRBD1, 6 bases. Trimming took off 6 bases at V and 2 bases at J, with 12 bases between the two ends. Germline CDR1 reads ENHRY; CDR2 reads SYGVKD. The CDR3 has 14 amino acids. The CDR3 DNA sequence: TGTGCCATCAGCCGGGACACCTTCACAGATACGCAGTATTTT. Its protein is CAISRDTFTDTQYF.

The chain couples TRBV6-1 to TRBJ1-1; no clear D. Per germline, CDR1 MNHNS and CDR2 SASEGT. V was pared by 3 bases and J by 5 bases, with 10 bases between. The CDR3 loop spans 13 amino acids. CDR3 amino acids: CASSEIPGTEAFF. The CDR3 nucleotides read TGTGCCAGCAGTGAGATCCCGGGGACTGAAGCTTTCTTT.

This clonotype occurred many times. The chain is built from TRBV7-2 and TRBJ2-1, with D tentatively TRBD2 (6 bases). V dropped 5 bases and J dropped 2 bases, with 19 bases sitting between them. Germline V gene lookup returns CDR1 SGHTA and CDR2 FQGNSA. This CDR3 spans 17 amino acids. The CDR3 loop reads CASSPPGLSGAYNEQFF. The CDR3 DNA sequence: TGTGCCAGCAGCCCCCCCGGGTTATCGGGAGCCTACAATGAGCAGTTCTTC.

This chain links TRBV12-3 or TRBV12-4 with TRBJ2-3; the match to TRBD2 covers 9 bases. This CDR3 is 19 amino acids long. V shed 2 bases, J shed 5 bases, and the junction held 17 bases outside the gene matches. The CDR3 spells CASSLKAGGSVVFVDTQYF. The CDR3 DNA reads TGTGCCAGCAGTTTAAAAGCGGGGGGCTCGGTGGTCTTTGTAGATACGCAGTATTTT.

This clonotype was recorded a few times. The chain carries TRBV20-1 and TRBJ2-2; D ambiguous. The CDR3 is 14 residues long. CDR1 is DFQATT and CDR2 is SNEGSKA in the germline V gene (reference sequence). The V end was cut by 0 bases, the J end by 6 bases, with 11 bases between. CDR3 sequence reads: CSARDPSGPGELFF. CDR3 sequence (DNA): TGCAGTGCTAGAGATCCCTCCGGCCCCGGGGAGCTGTTTTTT.